This T cell receptor (beta chain) came from a study of PD-L1 blockade in urothelial cancer (dated by TCRdb to the late 2010s). For the wider study: Therapy was started in about 2014 for all patients, and atezolizumab 1,200 mg was administered intravenously every 3 weeks. In the same patients, whole exome sequencing and RNA sequencing of pretreatment tumors were performed in addition to TCR sequencing. Twenty-five of 29 patients were males with bladder-origin urothelial cancer, and 18 of 29 reported a prior smoking history. Blood samples gave a median of 141,255 T cells and under 85,000 unique TCRs, with a median clonality of about 0.078. Durable clinical benefit was achieved by nine patients and was not achieved by 20 patients. Blood samples were analyzed 3 weeks after the start of treatment (second dose) and 6 weeks after the start of treatment. Pretreatment tumor samples and matched peripheral blood, collected serially before and after atezolizumab treatment, underwent TCR sequencing. Progression-free survival longer than 6 months counted as durable clinical benefit, and TCR features were additionally tested against both progression-free and overall survival. Patients had an ECOG performance status of 0 or 1 and had received between 0 and 3 prior chemotherapy regimens. The study, an exploratory multi-omic analysis, examined somatic, immune and clinical correlates of response to PD-L1 blockade with atezolizumab in urothelial cancer. Approximately 29 patients had pretreatment blood TCR-seq, around 25 had at least one posttreatment blood collection, and around 25 had tumor TCR-seq. The research as a whole found: Because the sample size was small (n ≈ 31) and many exploratory analyses were performed, the results are intended to be hypothesis-generating. Among patients with durable benefit, tumor-associated TCR clones showed greater expansion in peripheral blood 3 weeks after treatment started (n of about 21, p = 0.022). Improved progression-free and overall survival was found to be associated with pretreatment peripheral blood TCR clonality below the median.

The intended sense of this specimen's time point label: pretreatment peripheral blood. The cohort comprised 25 to 30 patients with locally advanced or metastatic urothelial carcinoma treated at Memorial Sloan Kettering on a trial protocol. Peripheral blood mononuclear cells were collected pretreatment and during treatment, with between 1 and 8 total time points per patient. The Qiagen DNeasy Blood extraction kit was used to purify genomic DNA from total PBMCs and tumor samples. PBMCs were collected pretreatment and during treatment and were isolated and stored as previously described. Each PCR received spiked-in synthetic TCR analog templates so that absolute template abundance could be estimated from read counts. TCRbeta CDR3 regions were amplified from genomic DNA with bias-controlled V and J gene primers using the immunoSEQ assay. Sequencing of rearranged TCRbeta segments was performed at approximately 20X coverage. The study's processing was this. Sequencing errors were corrected by clustering and CDR3s were annotated against IMGT to assign V, D and J genes. Downstream analyses used only productive TCRbeta rearrangements, leaving out any out-of-frame or stop-codon sequences. Clonality was calculated as one minus the Shannon entropy normalized by the log of the number of unique productive sequences. Clones differing between time points or between blood and tumor were identified using Fisher's exact test with Benjamini-Hochberg correction, with an adjusted p below 0.01 applied as the threshold. TCRdb retrieved this table from immuneACCESS and kept in-frame rearrangements only. Not all clones are present; in checked studies, unresolved V genes account for under half, and no reason is known for the remainder. V and J calls and clone size are copied from that table; D and trimming were computed from the DNA. The sample table records about 51,000 clones; approximately 86% of these occur just once. The ten largest make up about 20% of the sample.

Worth noting for this clone: The antigen this receptor binds is unknown. No base-level quality is on record; no much larger clone is a single base apart.

Deletion took 6 bases off V and 6 bases off J, with a span of 17 bases between the germline ends. CDR1 and CDR2, per the germline V gene (reference sequence), are LNHDA and SQIVND. The CDR3 covers 14 residues, taking in both the cysteine and the phenylalanine. The read is trimmed to its CDR3 DNA, 42 bases read in frame from base 1. The chain links TRBV19 with TRBJ1-1; TRBD1 could be the D gene, as 6 bases match. The sequence derives from a man in his fifties or sixties with urothelial cancer. The sample here was PBMCs, taken around atezolizumab (anti-PD-L1) treatment. The nucleotides read TGTGCCAGTAGATATGGCAGGGGACATTCTGAAGCTTTCTTT. Its protein is CASRYGRGHSEAFF.